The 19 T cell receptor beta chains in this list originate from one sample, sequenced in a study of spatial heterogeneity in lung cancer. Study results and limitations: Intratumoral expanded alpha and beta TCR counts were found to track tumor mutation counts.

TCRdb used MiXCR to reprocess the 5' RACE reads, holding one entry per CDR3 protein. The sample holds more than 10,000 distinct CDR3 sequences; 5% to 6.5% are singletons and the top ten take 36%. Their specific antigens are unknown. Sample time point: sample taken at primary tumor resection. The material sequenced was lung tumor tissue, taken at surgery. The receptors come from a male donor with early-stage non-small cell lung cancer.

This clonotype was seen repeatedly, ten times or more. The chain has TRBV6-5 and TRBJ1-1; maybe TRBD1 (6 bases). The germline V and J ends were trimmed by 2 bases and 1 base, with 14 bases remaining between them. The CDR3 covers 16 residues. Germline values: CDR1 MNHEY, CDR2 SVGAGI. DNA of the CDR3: TGTGCCAGCAGTTACATTCGCAGGGGTCCGAACACTGAAGCTTTCTTT. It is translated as CASSYIRRGPNTEAFF.

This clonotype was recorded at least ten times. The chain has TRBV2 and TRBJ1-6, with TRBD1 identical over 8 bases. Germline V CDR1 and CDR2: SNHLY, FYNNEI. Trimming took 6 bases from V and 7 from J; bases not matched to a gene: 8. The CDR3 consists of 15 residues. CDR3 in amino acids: CASRVQGAVNSPLHF. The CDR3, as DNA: TGTGCCAGCAGGGTGCAGGGGGCAGTGAATTCACCCCTCCACTTT. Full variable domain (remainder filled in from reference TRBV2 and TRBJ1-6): EPEVTQTPSHQVTQMGQEVILRCVPISNHLYFYWYRQILGQKVEFLVSFYNNEISEKSEIFDDQFSVERPDGSNFTLKIRSTKLEDSAMYFCASRVQGAVNSPLHFGNGTRLTVT.

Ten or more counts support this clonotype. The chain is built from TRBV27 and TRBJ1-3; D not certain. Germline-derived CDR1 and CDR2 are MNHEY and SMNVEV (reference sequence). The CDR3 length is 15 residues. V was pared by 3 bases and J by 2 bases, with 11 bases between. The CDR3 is CASSFRAGTGNTIYF. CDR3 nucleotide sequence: TGTGCCAGCAGTTTCCGCGCCGGGACTGGAAACACCATATATTTT.

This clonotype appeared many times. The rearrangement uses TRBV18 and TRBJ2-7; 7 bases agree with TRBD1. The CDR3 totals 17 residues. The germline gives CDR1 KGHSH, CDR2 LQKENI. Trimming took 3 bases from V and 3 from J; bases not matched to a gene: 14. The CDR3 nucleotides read TGTGCCAGCTCACCCTTAACAGGGGCCCGAGGGAACTACGAGCAGTACTTC. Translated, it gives CASSPLTGARGNYEQYF.

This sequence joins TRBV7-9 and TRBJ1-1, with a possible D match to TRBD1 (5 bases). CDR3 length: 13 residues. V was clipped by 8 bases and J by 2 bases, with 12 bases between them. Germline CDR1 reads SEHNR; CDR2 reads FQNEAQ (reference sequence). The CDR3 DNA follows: TGTGCCAGCTCCGACAGCTTTAACACTGAAGCTTTCTTT. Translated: CASSDSFNTEAFF.

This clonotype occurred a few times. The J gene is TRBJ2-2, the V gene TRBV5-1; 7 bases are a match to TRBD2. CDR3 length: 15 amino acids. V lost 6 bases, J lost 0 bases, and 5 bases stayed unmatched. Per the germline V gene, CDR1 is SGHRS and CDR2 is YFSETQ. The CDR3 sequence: CASTAGVANTGELFF. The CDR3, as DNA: TGCGCCAGCACCGCGGGGGTTGCGAACACCGGGGAGCTGTTTTTT.

CDR3 sequence: CASSIIDSGNEQFF. The CDR3 region has the DNA TGTGCCAGTAGTATTATAGACTCCGGGAATGAGCAGTTCTTC. The chain is built from TRBV19 and TRBJ2-1, with D hard to call. V dropped 3 bases and J dropped 7 bases, with 13 bases sitting between them. CDR1 LNHDA and CDR2 SQIVND come from the germline V gene (reference sequence). The CDR3 is 14 amino acids.

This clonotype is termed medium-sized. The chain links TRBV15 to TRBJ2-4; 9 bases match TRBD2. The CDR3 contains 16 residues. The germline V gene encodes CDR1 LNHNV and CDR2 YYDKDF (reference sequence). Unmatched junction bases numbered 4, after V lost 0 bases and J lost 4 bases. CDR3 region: CATSRDGLAPKNIQYF. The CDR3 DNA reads TGTGCCACCAGCAGAGATGGACTAGCGCCTAAAAACATTCAGTACTTC.

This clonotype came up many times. The DNA of the CDR3 is TGTGCCTGGAGTTATCGCCAGCAAGAGACCCAGTACTTC. Protein: CAWSYRQQETQYF. The chain has TRBV30 and TRBJ2-5; D remains ambiguous. CDR3 length equals 13 residues. Trimming removed 2 bases at V and 2 bases at J, with 9 bases between. Germline V gene data show CDR1 as GTSNPN and CDR2 as SVGIG (reference sequence).

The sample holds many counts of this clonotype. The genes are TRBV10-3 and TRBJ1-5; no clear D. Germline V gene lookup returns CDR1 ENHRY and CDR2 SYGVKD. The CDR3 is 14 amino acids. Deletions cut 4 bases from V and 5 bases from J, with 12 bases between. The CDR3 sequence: CAISATGGDQPQHF. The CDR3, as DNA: TGTGCCATCAGTGCGACGGGAGGAGATCAGCCCCAGCATTTT.

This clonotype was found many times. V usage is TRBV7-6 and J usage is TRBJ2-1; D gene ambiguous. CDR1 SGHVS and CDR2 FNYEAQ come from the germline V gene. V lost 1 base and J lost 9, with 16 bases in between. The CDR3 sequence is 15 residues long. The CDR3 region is CASSLDALGLSEQFF. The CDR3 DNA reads TGTGCCAGCAGCTTAGACGCCCTCGGGTTGAGTGAGCAGTTCTTC.

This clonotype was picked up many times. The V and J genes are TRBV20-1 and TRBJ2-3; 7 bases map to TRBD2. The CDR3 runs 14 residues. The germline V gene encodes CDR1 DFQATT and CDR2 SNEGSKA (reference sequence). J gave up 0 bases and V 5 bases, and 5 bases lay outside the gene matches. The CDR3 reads CSAEDSGSTDTQYF. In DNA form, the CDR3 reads TGCAGTGCTGAGGATAGCGGGAGCACAGATACGCAGTATTTT.

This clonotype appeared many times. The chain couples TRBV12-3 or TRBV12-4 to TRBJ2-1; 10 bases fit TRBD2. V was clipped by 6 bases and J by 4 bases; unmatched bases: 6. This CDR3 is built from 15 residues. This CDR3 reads CASRITSGAYNEQFF. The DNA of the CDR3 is TGTGCCAGCAGGATTACTAGCGGGGCATACAATGAGCAGTTCTTC.

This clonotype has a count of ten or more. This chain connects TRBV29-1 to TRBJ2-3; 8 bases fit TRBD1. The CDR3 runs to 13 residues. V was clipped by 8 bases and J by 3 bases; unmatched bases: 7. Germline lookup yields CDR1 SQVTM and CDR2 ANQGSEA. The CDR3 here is CSTRQGRTDTQYF. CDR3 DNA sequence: TGCAGCACCCGACAGGGGAGGACAGATACGCAGTATTTT.

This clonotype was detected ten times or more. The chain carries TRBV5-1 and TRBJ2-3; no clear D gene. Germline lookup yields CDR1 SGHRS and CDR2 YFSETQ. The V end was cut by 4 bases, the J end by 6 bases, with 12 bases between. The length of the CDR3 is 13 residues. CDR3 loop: CASSLADYDTQYF. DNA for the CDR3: TGCGCCAGCAGCCTGGCCGATTACGATACGCAGTATTTT.

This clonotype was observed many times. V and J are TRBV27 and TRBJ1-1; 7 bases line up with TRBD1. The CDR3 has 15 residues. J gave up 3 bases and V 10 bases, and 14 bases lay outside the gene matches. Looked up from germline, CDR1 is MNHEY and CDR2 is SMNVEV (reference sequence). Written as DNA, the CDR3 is TGTGCCACCCAAGAAACCGGGACAGTCTACACTGAAGCTTTCTTT. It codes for CATQETGTVYTEAFF.

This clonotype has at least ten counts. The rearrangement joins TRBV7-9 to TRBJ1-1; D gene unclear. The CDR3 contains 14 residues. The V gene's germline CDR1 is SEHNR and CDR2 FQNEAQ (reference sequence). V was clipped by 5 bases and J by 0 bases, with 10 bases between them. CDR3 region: CASSQLKLNTEAFF. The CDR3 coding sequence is TGTGCCAGCAGCCAACTTAAGTTGAACACTGAAGCTTTCTTT.

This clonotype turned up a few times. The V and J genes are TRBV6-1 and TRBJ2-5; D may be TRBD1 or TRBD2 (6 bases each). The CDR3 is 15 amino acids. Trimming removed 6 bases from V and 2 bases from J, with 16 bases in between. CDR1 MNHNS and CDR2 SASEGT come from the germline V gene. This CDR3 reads CASRGAGTGQETQYF. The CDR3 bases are TGTGCCAGCAGGGGGGCAGGGACTGGACAAGAGACCCAGTACTTC.

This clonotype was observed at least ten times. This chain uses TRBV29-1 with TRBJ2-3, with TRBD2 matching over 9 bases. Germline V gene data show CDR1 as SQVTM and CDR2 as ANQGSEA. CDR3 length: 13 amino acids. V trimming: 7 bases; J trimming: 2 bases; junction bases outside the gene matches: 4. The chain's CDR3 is CSAPSGNTDTQYF. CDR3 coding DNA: TGCAGCGCCCCTAGCGGGAACACAGATACGCAGTATTTT.